The source of this TCR beta chain is a study of human T cells and chemical hapten exposure. Time point of the sample: pre-sensitization, week 0. Regarding treatment: therapeutic diphenylcyclopropenone sensitization with weekly scalp DPC. In its sample, this clonotype was seen many times. One entry per CDR3 protein results from TCRdb running MiXCR on the RACE reads. The profile shows about 68,000 distinct CDR3 sequences, around 9.9% of them singletons. V lost 0 bases, J lost 1 base, and 8 bases lay in between. Germline lookup yields CDR1 SGDLS and CDR2 YYNGEE. The length of the CDR3 is 14 residues. This chain uses TRBV9 with TRBJ2-7; D ambiguous. The sequence was collected from a woman aged 50 to 60 with alopecia areata. Some clones in this sample may be carry-over from other donors' samples. Here the sequenced sample was whole blood, taken in connection with sensitization to the hapten diphenylcyclopropenone (DPC). DNA for the CDR3: TGTGCCAGCAGCGTAGGGTCCCATTCCTACGAGCAGTACTTC. Protein product: CASSVGSHSYEQYF.